Below are 29 T cell receptor beta chains sequenced from a single sample in a study of blood T cell repertoires in COVID-19. The table came from immunoSEQ multiplex PCR; TCRdb's copy has only in-frame clones and leaves some out. The repertoire has tens of thousands of clones, 70% to 90% of them found once; the top ten carry approximately 2%. The sequenced material came from peripheral blood. The source is a woman aged 80 or over with active or convalescent COVID-19.

The rearrangement uses TRBV6-6 and TRBJ1-5, with 7 bases aligning to TRBD1. V gave up 6 bases and J gave up 5 bases; unmatched junction bases: 10. Germline V gives CDR1 MNHNY, CDR2 SVGAGI (reference sequence). The CDR3 is made up of 15 amino acids. This CDR3 reads CASRPHDREDQPQHF. The DNA for the CDR3 is TGTGCCAGCAGGCCGCATGACAGGGAGGATCAGCCCCAGCATTTT.

V is TRBV18 and J is TRBJ2-3; D ambiguous. V gave up 0 bases and J gave up 0 bases, with 10 bases separating them. The CDR3 sequence is 16 residues long. Germline CDR1 reads KGHSH; CDR2 reads LQKENI. For the CDR3, the DNA is TGTGCCAGCTCACCACCGGGCAGGCGCAGCACAGATACGCAGTATTTT. It encodes CASSPPGRRSTDTQYF.

The rearrangement joins TRBV11-2 to TRBJ2-7; D is uncertain. Trimming pared 1 base from V and 5 bases from J, leaving 3 bases between. The CDR3 has 11 amino acids. Germline V CDR1 and CDR2: SGHAT, FQNNGV. Here the CDR3 reads CASSLADEQYF. CDR3 in DNA: TGTGCCAGCAGCTTAGCCGACGAGCAGTACTTC.

The gene calls are TRBV9 and TRBJ2-1; TRBD2 agrees at 7 bases. Germline CDR1 is SGDLS and CDR2 is YYNGEE. Germline trimming cut 4 bases from V and 3 bases from J; bases unmatched to any gene: 7. There are 15 residues in the CDR3. The CDR3 DNA follows: TGTGCCAGCAGCCCTTTGGGGGGGGGCTACAATGAGCAGTTCTTC. Protein sequence: CASSPLGGGYNEQFF.

This chain joins TRBV20-1 and TRBJ2-3, with a possible D match to TRBD1 (5 bases). The germline CDR1 and CDR2 sequences are DFQATT and SNEGSKA (reference sequence). The length of the CDR3 is 10 residues. CDR3 loop: CRVPGDTQYF. The CDR3 DNA reads TGCAGGGTTCCAGGGGATACGCAGTATTTT.

This chain connects TRBV19 to TRBJ2-5, with a tentative D call TRBD1 (5 bases). V lost 3 bases and J lost 1, with 12 bases in between. CDR3 length equals 15 residues. CDR1 is LNHDA and CDR2 is SQIVND in the germline V gene (reference sequence). The CDR3 DNA follows: TGTGCCAGTAGTATTGACTCTAGGGGCCAAGAGACCCAGTACTTC. Protein product: CASSIDSRGQETQYF.

V gene TRBV10-3 combines with J gene TRBJ1-5; possible D gene TRBD1, 5 bases. This CDR3 region has 14 residues. V lost 4 bases and J 1 base, leaving 8 bases between the germline ends. Germline CDR1 ENHRY, CDR2 SYGVKD. The CDR3 sequence: CAISGGDSNQPQHF. CDR3 coding DNA: TGTGCCATCAGTGGGGGGGACAGCAATCAGCCCCAGCATTTT.

V gene TRBV29-1 combines with J gene TRBJ2-7; D not resolved. Germline V gives CDR1 SQVTM, CDR2 ANQGSEA. V was trimmed by 0 bases and J by 3 bases, leaving 6 bases between them. This CDR3 is built from 12 residues. The CDR3 DNA reads TGCAGCGTTGAAGAGGGCAGCTACGAGCAGTACTTC. Translation gives CSVEEGSYEQYF.

The chain couples TRBV9 to TRBJ2-1; D perhaps matches TRBD1 (7 bases). V was pared by 0 bases and J by 4 bases, with 11 bases between. Germline assignment: CDR1 SGDLS and CDR2 YYNGEE. The CDR3 loop spans 15 amino acids. Written as DNA, the CDR3 is TGTGCCAGCAGCGTAGGACAGGGAGGATACAATGAGCAGTTCTTC. Translated, it gives CASSVGQGGYNEQFF.

The V gene is TRBV6-1, the J gene TRBJ1-2; 9 nucleotides agree with TRBD1. V lost 4 bases and J lost 1; bases outside the gene matches: 10. Germline V lookup: CDR1 MNHNS, CDR2 SASEGT. The CDR3 extends over 17 amino acids. DNA of the CDR3: TGTGCCAGCAGTGGGTACAGGGGGCGATTGGGTAACTATGGCTACACCTTC. Residues: CASSGYRGRLGNYGYTF.

V gene TRBV11-2 combines with J gene TRBJ1-5; 10 bases are a match to TRBD1. The ends lost 1 base at V and 6 bases at J; junction bases unmatched: 3. The CDR3 sequence is 15 residues long. Looked up from germline, CDR1 is SGHAT and CDR2 is FQNNGV. In DNA, the CDR3 is TGTGCCAGCAGCTTAGGGACAGGGGGGGGTCAGCCCCAGCATTTT. Translation: CASSLGTGGGQPQHF.

The chain recombines TRBV7-6 with TRBJ2-5; tentatively, D is TRBD2 (5 bases). The germline V gene has CDR1 SGHVS and CDR2 FNYEAQ. V was pared by 4 bases and J by 7 bases, with 10 bases between. The CDR3 runs to 12 residues. The CDR3 bases are TGTGCCAGCAGCTACTTCGGGGTGACCCAGTACTTC. Its translation: CASSYFGVTQYF.

The chain is built from TRBV18 and TRBJ2-1; TRBD1 matches at 10 bases. The CDR3 runs to 16 residues. Germline CDR1 and CDR2: KGHSH and LQKENI. V lost 1 base and J lost 1; bases outside the gene matches: 1. CDR3 residues: CASSPRDRGSYNEQFF. CDR3 DNA: TGTGCCAGCTCACCACGGGACAGGGGATCCTACAATGAGCAGTTCTTC.

The J gene is TRBJ2-7, the V gene TRBV19; TRBD1 aligns across 9 bases. Germline V gene lookup returns CDR1 LNHDA and CDR2 SQIVND (reference sequence). This CDR3 has 14 amino acids. The V segment lost 5 bases and the J segment 5 bases; nucleotides outside the gene matches: 7. The CDR3 DNA is TGTGCCAGTAGTCCGACCGGGACAGGGAACGAGCAGTACTTC. Protein product: CASSPTGTGNEQYF.

The V and J genes are TRBV11-2 and TRBJ2-7, with 8 positions matching TRBD2. J was trimmed by 3 bases and V by 3 bases; bases with no gene match: 13. Germline V gives CDR1 SGHAT, CDR2 FQNNGV. CDR3 length equals 17 residues. The CDR3 coding sequence is TGTGCCAGCAGCTTGGGCGCAAAGCGGGAGAAGGACTACGAGCAGTACTTC. It specifies CASSLGAKREKDYEQYF. Filled out from reference TRBV11-2 and TRBJ2-7, the complete variable domain reads EAGVAQSPRYKIIEKRQSVAFWCNPISGHATLYWYQQILGQGPKLLIQFQNNGVVDDSQLPKDRFSAERLKGVDSTLKIQPAKLEDSAVYLCASSLGAKREKDYEQYFGPGTRLTVT.

The V and J genes are TRBV11-3 and TRBJ1-3; 7 bases match TRBD1. The CDR3 sequence is 15 residues long. CDR1 SGHNT and CDR2 YENEEA come from the germline V gene. V shed 5 bases and J 0 bases; nucleotides not matched to a gene: 4. The CDR3 DNA is TGTGCCAGCAGCGCACAGGGGATCTCTGGAAACACCATATATTTT. Translated: CASSAQGISGNTIYF.

This clone was observed once. The chain recombines TRBV18 with TRBJ1-6; 10 bases fit TRBD1. The CDR3 spans 18 residues. The germline gives CDR1 KGHSH, CDR2 LQKENI. The junction had 10 bases not matched to a gene; V was cut back by 2 bases and J by 6 bases. As DNA, the CDR3 is TGTGCCAGCTCACCATGGCCAGGGACAGGGGTCATTAATTCACCCCTCCACTTT. It encodes CASSPWPGTGVINSPLHF. The complete variable domain, with remaining parts taken from reference TRBV18 and TRBJ1-6, reads NAGVMQNPRHLVRRRGQEARLRCSPMKGHSHVYWYRQLPEEGLKFMVYLQKENIIDESGMPKERFSAEFPKEGPSILRIQQVVRGDSAAYFCASSPWPGTGVINSPLHFGNGTRLTVT.

The chain carries TRBV6-5 and TRBJ1-1, with D possibly TRBD1 on 6 matching bases. Trimming pared 7 bases from V and 5 bases from J, leaving 20 bases between. The CDR3 runs 15 residues. CDR1 is MNHEY, CDR2 SVGAGI, per germline. CDR3 coding DNA: TGTGCCAGCACCAACTGGGGGGGCGCGGGGACTGAAGCTTTCTTT. This sequence encodes CASTNWGGAGTEAFF.

The chain joins TRBV7-7 to TRBJ2-5, with D possibly TRBD1 on 5 matching bases. V was trimmed by 2 bases and J by 1 base, leaving 14 bases between them. Germline CDR1 and CDR2: SSHAT and FNYEAQ (reference sequence). CDR3 length equals 16 residues. The CDR3 region is CASSLLGTGFQETQYF. The CDR3 DNA reads TGTGCCAGCAGCTTACTCGGTACAGGCTTCCAAGAGACCCAGTACTTC. The entire variable domain, with the rest obtained from reference TRBV7-7 and TRBJ2-5, is as follows: GAGVSQSPRYKVTKRGQDVTLRCDPISSHATLYWYQQALGQGPEFLTYFNYEAQPDKSGLPSDRFSAERPEGSISTLTIQRTEQRDSAMYRCASSLLGTGFQETQYFGPGTRLLVL.

This rearrangement joins TRBV5-1 to TRBJ1-1; tentative D call: TRBD1 (5 bases). This CDR3 spans 15 amino acids. Germline CDR1 is SGHRS and CDR2 is YFSETQ. Trimming cost V 4 bases and J 4 bases, with 17 bases left between them. The CDR3 spells CASSPGGGEGTEAFF. The CDR3 region has the DNA TGCGCCAGCAGCCCGGGTGGGGGGGAAGGCACTGAAGCTTTCTTT.

The chain couples TRBV7-9 to TRBJ2-7, with 7 bases fitting TRBD1. Trimming at V came to 4 bases and at J to 3 bases, leaving 9 bases not matched to a gene. Germline V gene data show CDR1 as SEHNR and CDR2 as FQNEAQ (reference sequence). The CDR3 runs 15 residues. CDR3 coding DNA: TGTGCCAGCAGCTCCGCAGGGGGAGAAATCTACGAGCAGTACTTC. Translated: CASSSAGGEIYEQYF.

This clone was recorded once. The chain couples TRBV28 to TRBJ1-1; the match to TRBD1 covers 8 bases. From germline, CDR1 is MDHEN and CDR2 SYDVKM. V lost 6 bases and J lost 4; bases outside the gene matches: 22. The CDR3 has 19 amino acids. The CDR3 spells CASSPPGQGRRRLVTEAFF. CDR3 coding DNA: TGTGCCAGCAGCCCCCCAGGACAGGGAAGGCGTCGGCTAGTCACTGAAGCTTTCTTT.

The J gene is TRBJ2-2, the V gene TRBV11-3, with D tentatively TRBD2 (5 bases). Looked up from germline, CDR1 is SGHNT and CDR2 is YENEEA. This CDR3 region has 15 residues. Trimming removed 5 bases from V and 2 bases from J, with 12 bases in between. The CDR3: CASSPPGYNTGELFF. CDR3 nucleotides: TGTGCCAGCAGCCCGCCGGGATACAACACCGGGGAGCTGTTTTTT.

The chain has TRBV10-3 and TRBJ1-3; perhaps TRBD1 as D (5 bases). Germline CDR1 and CDR2: ENHRY and SYGVKD. CDR3 length equals 16 residues. The V end lost 6 bases, the J end lost 0 bases, and 15 bases lay between the germline ends. CDR3 residues: CAIRGPGGISGNTIYF. In DNA, the CDR3 is TGTGCCATCAGGGGCCCGGGGGGGATCTCTGGAAACACCATATATTTT.

The chain joins TRBV5-4 to TRBJ1-4, with D possibly being TRBD1 (5 bases). CDR1 and CDR2 (germline): SGHNT, YYREEE (reference sequence). The CDR3 consists of 15 residues. V gave up 4 bases and J gave up 8 bases, with 18 bases separating them. CDR3 amino acids: CASSPRGGESEKLFF. DNA of the CDR3: TGTGCCAGCAGCCCGAGGGGAGGGGAGAGCGAAAAACTGTTTTTT.

This chain links TRBV6-5 with TRBJ2-7; TRBD1 matches 7 bases. This CDR3 has 14 residues. Per the germline V gene, CDR1 is MNHEY and CDR2 is SVGAGI. The V and J ends lost 6 bases and 3 bases, in that order; junction bases with no gene match: 8. This CDR3 reads CASSQDRLLYEQYF. The CDR3 bases are TGTGCCAGCAGCCAGGACAGGTTGCTCTACGAGCAGTACTTC.

The V gene is TRBV19, the J gene TRBJ1-5; TRBD1 matches 11 bases. The CDR3 has 16 residues. The trim removed 4 bases at V and 5 bases at J, leaving 7 bases unmatched. Germline-derived CDR1 and CDR2 are LNHDA and SQIVND (reference sequence). CDR3 region: CASSTKGQGVDQPQHF. CDR3 nucleotide sequence: TGTGCCAGTAGTACAAAGGGACAGGGGGTTGATCAGCCCCAGCATTTT.

This clone showed up just once. This sequence joins TRBV18 and TRBJ2-5, with 9 bases aligning to TRBD1. Germline CDR1 reads KGHSH; CDR2 reads LQKENI. J was trimmed by 5 bases and V by 0 bases; bases with no gene match: 7. The CDR3 length is 16 residues. In DNA form, the CDR3 reads TGTGCCAGCTCACCACCTACAGGGGGCGTGGACGAGACCCAGTACTTC. Translating gives CASSPPTGGVDETQYF.

V usage is TRBV19 and J usage is TRBJ2-3, with 9 positions matching TRBD2. CDR1 is LNHDA, CDR2 SQIVND, per germline (reference sequence). The junction had 5 bases not matched to a gene; V was cut back by 1 base and J by 3 bases. The CDR3 has 16 amino acids. The CDR3 is CASSIGGRAWTDTQYF. The CDR3 DNA is TGTGCCAGTAGTATAGGCGGGAGGGCCTGGACAGATACGCAGTATTTT.